This T cell receptor (beta chain) is from a study of blood T cell repertoires in COVID-19. Study at large: COVID-19 samples collected from the United States, Italy and Spain covered acute and convalescent phases. The analysed material was cDNA or gDNA that came from T cells, B-cell-depleted T cells, or PBMCs.

Per the original data handling: Researchers report that nucleated cell counts were estimated from reference gene primer amplification. Data came from immunoSEQ multiplex PCR; TCRdb stores just in-frame clones and leaves some out. Clone size and V and J calls were adopted from that table, with D and trimming inferred from the DNA. The repertoire holds 200,000 to 300,000 clones, with approximately 87% as singletons. The CDR3 is 11 amino acids. Germline V gives CDR1 DFQATT, CDR2 SNEGSKA (reference sequence). What was sequenced was peripheral blood. The clonotype was recovered from a man in his sixties with acute or convalescent COVID-19. The chain recombines TRBV20-1 with TRBJ2-7, with TRBD2 as a possible D gene (6 bases). CDR3 DNA: TGCGCGGCCCGGGACTTCTACGAGCAGTACTTC. It yields the protein CAARDFYEQYF.